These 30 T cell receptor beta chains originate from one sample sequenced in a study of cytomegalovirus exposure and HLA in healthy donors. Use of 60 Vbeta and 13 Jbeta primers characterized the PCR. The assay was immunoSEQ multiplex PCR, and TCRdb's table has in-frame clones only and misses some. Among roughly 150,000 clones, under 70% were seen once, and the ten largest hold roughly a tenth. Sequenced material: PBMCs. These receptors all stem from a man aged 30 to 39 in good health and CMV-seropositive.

The CDR3 is CASRQVMNTEAFF. The CDR3 bases are TGTGCCAGCAGACAGGTGATGAACACTGAAGCTTTCTTT. This chain links TRBV2 with TRBJ1-1; TRBD1 is a possible D gene (5 bases). V lost 6 bases and J 0 bases, leaving 8 bases between the germline ends. Germline V gene data show CDR1 as SNHLY and CDR2 as FYNNEI. This CDR3 is built from 13 residues.

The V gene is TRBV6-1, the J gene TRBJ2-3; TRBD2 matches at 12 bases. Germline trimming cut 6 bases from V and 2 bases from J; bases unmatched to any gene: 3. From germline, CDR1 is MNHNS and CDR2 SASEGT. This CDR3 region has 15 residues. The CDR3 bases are TGTGCCAGCAGAGGACTAGCGGGATTCACAGATACGCAGTATTTT. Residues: CASRGLAGFTDTQYF.

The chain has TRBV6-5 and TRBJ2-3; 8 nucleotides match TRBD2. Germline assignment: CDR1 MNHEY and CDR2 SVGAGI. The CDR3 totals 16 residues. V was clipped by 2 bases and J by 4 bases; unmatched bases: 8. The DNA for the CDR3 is TGTGCCAGCAGTTACCGCAGCGGGAGTTCGCCAGATACGCAGTATTTT. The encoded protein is CASSYRSGSSPDTQYF.

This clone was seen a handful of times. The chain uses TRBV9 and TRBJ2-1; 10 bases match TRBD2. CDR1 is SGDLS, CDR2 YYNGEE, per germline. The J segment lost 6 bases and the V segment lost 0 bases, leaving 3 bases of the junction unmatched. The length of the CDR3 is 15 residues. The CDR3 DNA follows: TGTGCCAGCAGCGTAGGACTAGCGGGCCTCAATGAGCAGTTCTTC. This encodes CASSVGLAGLNEQFF.

Written as DNA, the CDR3 is TGCGCCAGCGGAGCGGGACAGGGCTCTTTAGGCACTGAAGCTTTCTTT. This sequence encodes CASGAGQGSLGTEAFF. The chain has TRBV5-1 and TRBJ1-1, with TRBD1 identical over 9 bases. The trim removed 7 bases at V and 4 bases at J, leaving 14 bases unmatched. Per germline, CDR1 SGHRS and CDR2 YFSETQ. The CDR3 runs 16 residues.

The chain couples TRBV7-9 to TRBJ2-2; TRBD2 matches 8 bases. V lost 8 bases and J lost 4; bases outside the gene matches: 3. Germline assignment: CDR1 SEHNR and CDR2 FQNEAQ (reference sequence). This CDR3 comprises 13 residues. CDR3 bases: TGTGCCAGCCTGAGCGGGAGCACCGGGGAGCTGTTTTTT. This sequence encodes CASLSGSTGELFF.

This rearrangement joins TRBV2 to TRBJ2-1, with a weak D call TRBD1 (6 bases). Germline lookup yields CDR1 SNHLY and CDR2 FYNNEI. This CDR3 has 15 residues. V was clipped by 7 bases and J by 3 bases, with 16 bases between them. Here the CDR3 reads CASTSGGSDYNEQFF. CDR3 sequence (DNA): TGTGCCAGCACGTCTGGGGGCAGCGACTACAATGAGCAGTTCTTC.

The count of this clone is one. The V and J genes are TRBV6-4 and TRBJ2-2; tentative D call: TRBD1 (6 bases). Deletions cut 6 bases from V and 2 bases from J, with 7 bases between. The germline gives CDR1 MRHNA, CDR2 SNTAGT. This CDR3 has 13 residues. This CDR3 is CASRQGNTGELFF. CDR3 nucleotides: TGTGCCAGCAGACAGGGTAACACCGGGGAGCTGTTTTTT.

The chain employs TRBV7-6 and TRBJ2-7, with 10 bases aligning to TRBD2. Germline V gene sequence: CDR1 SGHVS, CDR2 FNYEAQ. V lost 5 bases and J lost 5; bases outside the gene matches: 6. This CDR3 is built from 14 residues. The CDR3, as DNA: TGTGCCAGCAGCCCCGGGACTAGCGTCAACGAGCAGTACTTC. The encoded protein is CASSPGTSVNEQYF.

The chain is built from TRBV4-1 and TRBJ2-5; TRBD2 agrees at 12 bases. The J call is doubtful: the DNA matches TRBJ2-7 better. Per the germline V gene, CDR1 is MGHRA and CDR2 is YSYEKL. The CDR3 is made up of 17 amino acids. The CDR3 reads CASSQEGGTSGLYEQYF. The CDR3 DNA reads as TGCGCCAGCAGCCAAGAGGGCGGGACTAGCGGGCTGTACGAGCAGTACTTC.

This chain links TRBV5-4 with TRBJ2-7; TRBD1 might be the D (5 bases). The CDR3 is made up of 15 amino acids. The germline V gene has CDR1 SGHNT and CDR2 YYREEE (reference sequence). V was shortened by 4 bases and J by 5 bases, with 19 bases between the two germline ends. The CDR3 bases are TGTGCCAGCAGCCCACAGGCAGGGTCCTCTCACGAGCAGTACTTC. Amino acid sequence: CASSPQAGSSHEQYF.

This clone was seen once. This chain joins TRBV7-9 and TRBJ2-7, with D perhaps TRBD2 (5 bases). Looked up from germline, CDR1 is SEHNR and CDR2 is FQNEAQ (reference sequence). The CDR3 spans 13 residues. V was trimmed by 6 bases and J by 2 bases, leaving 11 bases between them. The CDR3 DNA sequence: TGTGCCAGCAGGCCTGACTACACCTACGAGCAGTACTTC. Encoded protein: CASRPDYTYEQYF.

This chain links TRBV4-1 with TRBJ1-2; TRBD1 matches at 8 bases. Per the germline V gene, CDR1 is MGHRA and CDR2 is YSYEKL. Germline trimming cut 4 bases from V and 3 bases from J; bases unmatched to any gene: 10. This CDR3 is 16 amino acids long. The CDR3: CASSLLRGTGDYGYTF. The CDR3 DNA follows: TGCGCCAGCAGCCTCCTCCGGGGGACAGGTGACTATGGCTACACCTTC.

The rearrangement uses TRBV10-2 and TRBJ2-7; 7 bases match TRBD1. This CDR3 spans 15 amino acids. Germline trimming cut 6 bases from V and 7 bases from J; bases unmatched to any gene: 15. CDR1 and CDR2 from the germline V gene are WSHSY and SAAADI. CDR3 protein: CASSPSPGQPTEQYF. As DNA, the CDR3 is TGCGCCAGCAGCCCGAGCCCGGGACAGCCTACGGAGCAGTACTTC.

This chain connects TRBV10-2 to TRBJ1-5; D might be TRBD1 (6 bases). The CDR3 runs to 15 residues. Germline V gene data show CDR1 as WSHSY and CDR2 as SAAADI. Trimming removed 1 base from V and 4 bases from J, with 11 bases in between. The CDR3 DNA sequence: TGCGCCAGCAGTGAGTTGACAGGCGAGAATCAGCCCCAGCATTTT. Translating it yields CASSELTGENQPQHF.

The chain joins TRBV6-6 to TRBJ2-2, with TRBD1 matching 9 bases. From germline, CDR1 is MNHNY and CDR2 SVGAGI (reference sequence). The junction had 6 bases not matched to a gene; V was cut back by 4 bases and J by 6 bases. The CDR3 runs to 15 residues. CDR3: CASSSRDRDPGELFF. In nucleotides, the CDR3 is TGTGCCAGCAGTTCCCGGGACAGGGACCCCGGGGAGCTGTTTTTT.

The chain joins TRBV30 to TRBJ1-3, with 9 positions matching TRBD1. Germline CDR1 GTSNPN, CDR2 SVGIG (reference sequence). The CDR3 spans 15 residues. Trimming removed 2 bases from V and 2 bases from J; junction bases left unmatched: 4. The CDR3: CAWSRDRAAGNTIYF. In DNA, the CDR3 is TGTGCCTGGAGTCGGGACAGGGCTGCTGGAAACACCATATATTTT.

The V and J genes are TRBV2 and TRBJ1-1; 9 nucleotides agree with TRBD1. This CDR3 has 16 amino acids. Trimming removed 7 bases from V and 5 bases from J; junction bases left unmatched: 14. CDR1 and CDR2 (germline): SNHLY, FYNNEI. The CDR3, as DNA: TGTGCCAGCATCTCAAAAAACAGGGGGCTGGGGACTGAAGCTTTCTTT. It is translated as CASISKNRGLGTEAFF.

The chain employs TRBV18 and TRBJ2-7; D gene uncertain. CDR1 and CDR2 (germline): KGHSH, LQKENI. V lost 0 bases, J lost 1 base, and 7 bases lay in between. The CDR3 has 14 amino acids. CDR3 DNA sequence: TGTGCCAGCTCACCACCGCAGACTTCCTACGAGCAGTACTTC. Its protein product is CASSPPQTSYEQYF. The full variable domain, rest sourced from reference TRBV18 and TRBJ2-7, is NAGVMQNPRHLVRRRGQEARLRCSPMKGHSHVYWYRQLPEEGLKFMVYLQKENIIDESGMPKERFSAEFPKEGPSILRIQQVVRGDSAAYFCASSPPQTSYEQYFGPGTRLTVT.

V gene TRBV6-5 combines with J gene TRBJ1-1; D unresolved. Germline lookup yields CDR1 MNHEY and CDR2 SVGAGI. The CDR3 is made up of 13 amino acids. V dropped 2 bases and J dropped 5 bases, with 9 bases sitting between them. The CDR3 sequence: CASSYKRGTEAFF. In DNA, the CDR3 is TGTGCCAGCAGTTACAAACGGGGAACTGAAGCTTTCTTT.

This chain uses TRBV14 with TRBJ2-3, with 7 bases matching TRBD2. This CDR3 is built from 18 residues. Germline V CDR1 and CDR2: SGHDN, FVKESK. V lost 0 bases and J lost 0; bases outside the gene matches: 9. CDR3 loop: CASSQDMYLAESTDTQYF. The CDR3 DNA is TGTGCCAGCAGCCAAGATATGTACCTAGCGGAGAGCACAGATACGCAGTATTTT. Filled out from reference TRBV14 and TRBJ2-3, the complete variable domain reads EAGVTQFPSHSVIEKGQTVTLRCDPISGHDNLYWYRRVMGKEIKFLLHFVKESKQDESGMPNNRFLAERTGGTYSTLKVQPAELEDSGVYFCASSQDMYLAESTDTQYFGPGTRLTVL.

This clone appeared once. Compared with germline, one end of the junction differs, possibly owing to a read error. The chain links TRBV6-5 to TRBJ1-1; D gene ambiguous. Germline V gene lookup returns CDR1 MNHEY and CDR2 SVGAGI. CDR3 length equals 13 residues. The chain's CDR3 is CASSYSITDRPLF. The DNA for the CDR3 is TGTGCCAGCAGTTACTCGATTACAGACCGACCTCTCTTT.

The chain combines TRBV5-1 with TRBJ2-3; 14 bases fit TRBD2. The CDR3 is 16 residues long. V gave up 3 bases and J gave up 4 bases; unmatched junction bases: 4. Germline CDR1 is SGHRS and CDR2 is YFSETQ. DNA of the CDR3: TGCGCCAGCAGCTGGGGGACTAGCGGGAGCGCAGATACGCAGTATTTT. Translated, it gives CASSWGTSGSADTQYF.

The CDR3 reads CASSLGSLAANEQFF. The CDR3 region has the DNA TGTGCCAGCAGCTTAGGAAGTCTGGCGGCCAATGAGCAGTTCTTC. The rearrangement uses TRBV7-2 and TRBJ2-1; no clear D. The germline V gene has CDR1 SGHTA and CDR2 FQGNSA. Between the trimmed V and J ends, which lost 1 base and 6 bases, there was a span of 13 bases. CDR3 length: 15 residues.

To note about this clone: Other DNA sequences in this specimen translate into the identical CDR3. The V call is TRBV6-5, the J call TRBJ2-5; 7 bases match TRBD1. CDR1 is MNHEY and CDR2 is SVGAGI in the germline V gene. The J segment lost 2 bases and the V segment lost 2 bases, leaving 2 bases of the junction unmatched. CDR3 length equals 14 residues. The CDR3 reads CASSYVGQQETQYF. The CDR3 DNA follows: TGTGCCAGCAGTTACGTGGGACAGCAAGAGACCCAGTACTTC.

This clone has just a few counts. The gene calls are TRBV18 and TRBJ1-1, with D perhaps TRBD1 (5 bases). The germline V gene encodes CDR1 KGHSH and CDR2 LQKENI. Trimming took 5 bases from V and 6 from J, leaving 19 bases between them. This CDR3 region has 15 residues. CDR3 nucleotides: TGTGCCAGCTCAACGACCAGGACAACGAGCTCTGAAGCTTTCTTT. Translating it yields CASSTTRTTSSEAFF.

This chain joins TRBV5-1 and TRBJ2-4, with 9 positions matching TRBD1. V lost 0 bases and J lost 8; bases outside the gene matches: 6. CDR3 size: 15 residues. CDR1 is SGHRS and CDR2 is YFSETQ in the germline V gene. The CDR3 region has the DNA TGCGCCAGCAGCTTGGCCTTAGGACAGGGGTACATTCAGTACTTC. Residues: CASSLALGQGYIQYF. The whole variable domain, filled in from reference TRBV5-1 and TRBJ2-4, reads KAGVTQTPRYLIKTRGQQVTLSCSPISGHRSVSWYQQTPGQGLQFLFEYFSETQRNKGNFPGRFSGRQFSNSRSEMNVSTLELGDSALYLCASSLALGQGYIQYFGAGTRLSVL.

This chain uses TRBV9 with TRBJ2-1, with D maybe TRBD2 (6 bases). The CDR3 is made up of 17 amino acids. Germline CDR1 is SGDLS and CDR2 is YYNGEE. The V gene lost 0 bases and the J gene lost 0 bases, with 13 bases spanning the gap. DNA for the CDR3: TGTGCCAGCAGCGTAGGGATAGCGGATAGCTCCTACAATGAGCAGTTCTTC. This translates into CASSVGIADSSYNEQFF.

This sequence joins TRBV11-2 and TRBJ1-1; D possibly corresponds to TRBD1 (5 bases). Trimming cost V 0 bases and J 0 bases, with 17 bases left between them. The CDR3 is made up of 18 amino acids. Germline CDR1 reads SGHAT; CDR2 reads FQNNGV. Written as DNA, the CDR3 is TGTGCCAGCAGCTTAGAGCTCGATTGGAGGGGATTGAACACTGAAGCTTTCTTT. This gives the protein CASSLELDWRGLNTEAFF. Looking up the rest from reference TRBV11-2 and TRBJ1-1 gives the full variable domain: EAGVAQSPRYKIIEKRQSVAFWCNPISGHATLYWYQQILGQGPKLLIQFQNNGVVDDSQLPKDRFSAERLKGVDSTLKIQPAKLEDSAVYLCASSLELDWRGLNTEAFFGQGTRLTVV.

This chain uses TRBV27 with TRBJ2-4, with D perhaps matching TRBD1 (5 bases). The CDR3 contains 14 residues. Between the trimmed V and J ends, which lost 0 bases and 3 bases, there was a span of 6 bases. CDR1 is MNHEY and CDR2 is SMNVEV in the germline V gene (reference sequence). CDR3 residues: CASSLSGVKNIQYF. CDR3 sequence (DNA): TGTGCCAGCAGTTTATCAGGGGTCAAAAACATTCAGTACTTC.